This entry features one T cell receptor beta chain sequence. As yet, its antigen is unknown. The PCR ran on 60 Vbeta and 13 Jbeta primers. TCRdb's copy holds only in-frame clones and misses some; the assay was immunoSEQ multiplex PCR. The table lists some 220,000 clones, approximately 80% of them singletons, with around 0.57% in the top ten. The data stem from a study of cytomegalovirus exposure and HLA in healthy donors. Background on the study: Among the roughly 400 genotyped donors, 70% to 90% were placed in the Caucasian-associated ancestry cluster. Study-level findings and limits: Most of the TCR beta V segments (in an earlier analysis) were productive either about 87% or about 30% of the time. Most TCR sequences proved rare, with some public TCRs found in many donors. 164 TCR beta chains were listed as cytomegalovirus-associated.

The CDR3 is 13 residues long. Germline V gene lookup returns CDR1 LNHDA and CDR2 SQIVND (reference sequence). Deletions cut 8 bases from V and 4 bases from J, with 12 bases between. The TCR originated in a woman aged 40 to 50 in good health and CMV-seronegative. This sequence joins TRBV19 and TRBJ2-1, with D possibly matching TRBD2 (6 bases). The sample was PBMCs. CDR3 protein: CASSSGVYNEQFF. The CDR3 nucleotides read TGTGCCAGTTCCTCGGGGGTTTACAATGAGCAGTTCTTC. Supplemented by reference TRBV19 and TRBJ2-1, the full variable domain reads DGGITQSPKYLFRKEGQNVTLSCEQNLNHDAMYWYRQDPGQGLRLIYYSQIVNDFQKGDIAEGYSVSREKKESFPLTVTSAQKNPTAFYLCASSSGVYNEQFFGPGTRLTVL.